This passage covers 15 T cell receptor beta chains from one sample sequenced in a study of T cell responses to AZD1222 COVID-19 vaccine. Sequenced by immunoSEQ multiplex PCR; TCRdb stores in-frame clones only, minus some. Of approximately 130,000 clones detected, 85% appear once; the ten largest clones hold about 7.9%. Source: peripheral blood, taken 28 days after the second dose of the MenACWY control vaccine. The receptors shown here come from an adult who received the MenACWY meningococcal vaccine as a control.

The V call is TRBV3-1 (or the pseudogene TRBV3-2), the J call TRBJ1-4; D is undetermined. From germline, CDR1 is LGHDT and CDR2 YNNKEL (reference sequence). This CDR3 contains 15 residues. Trimming shortened V by 3 bases and J by 5 bases, and 13 bases separated the two germline ends. For the CDR3, the DNA is TGTGCCAGCAGCCAGAGGACGTGGGGAAATGAAAAACTGTTTTTT. Amino acids: CASSQRTWGNEKLFF.

V gene TRBV5-4 combines with J gene TRBJ1-2; D is unclear. Germline loops: CDR1 SGHNT, CDR2 YYREEE (reference sequence). The CDR3 totals 13 residues. V was cut by 6 bases and J by 7 bases, with 16 bases left in between. This chain's CDR3 is CASTLLRVGGYTF. Written as DNA, the CDR3 is TGTGCCAGCACCCTACTTCGGGTTGGTGGCTACACCTTC.

V usage is TRBV5-6 and J usage is TRBJ1-1; D not resolved. Per germline, CDR1 SGHDT and CDR2 YYEEEE. Between the trimmed V and J ends, which lost 4 bases and 1 base, there was a span of 11 bases. The CDR3 totals 14 residues. The CDR3: CASSPPRKNTEAFF. CDR3 nucleotide sequence: TGTGCCAGCAGCCCCCCCAGAAAGAACACTGAAGCTTTCTTT.

V and J are TRBV5-4 and TRBJ1-2; D gene uncertain. The CDR3 length is 17 residues. Germline-derived CDR1 and CDR2 are SGHNT and YYREEE (reference sequence). The V end was cut by 4 bases, the J end by 2 bases, with 21 bases between. The CDR3, as DNA: TGTGCCAGCAGCCATGGTGGGGAAGATGGGATGAACTATGGCTACACCTTC. Its translation: CASSHGGEDGMNYGYTF.

This clone was counted a single time. The gene calls are TRBV5-4 and TRBJ2-1, with D unresolved. The CDR3 covers 16 residues. V was pared by 0 bases and J by 0 bases, with 10 bases between. CDR1 and CDR2 (germline): SGHNT, YYREEE (reference sequence). CDR3 DNA: TGTGCCAGCAGCTTGGCGAGCGCCCACTCCTACAATGAGCAGTTCTTC. It translates to CASSLASAHSYNEQFF.

The V and J genes are TRBV30 and TRBJ2-2; maybe TRBD1 (5 bases). CDR3 size: 13 residues. Germline V gene lookup returns CDR1 GTSNPN and CDR2 SVGIG (reference sequence). CDR3 residues: CALDRPNTGELFF. The CDR3 region has the DNA TGTGCTCTTGACAGACCGAACACCGGGGAGCTGTTTTTT.

This clone was observed a few times. CDR3 sequence (DNA): TGTGCCAGCCGTTCGCCGGCAGGGGACTATGGCTACACCTTC. Translating gives CASRSPAGDYGYTF. The V gene is TRBV6-5, the J gene TRBJ1-2, with D perhaps TRBD1 (6 bases). Trimming pared 8 bases from V and 3 bases from J, leaving 16 bases between. This CDR3 region has 14 residues. Looked up from germline, CDR1 is MNHEY and CDR2 is SVGAGI.

The chain couples TRBV6-5 to TRBJ1-2; D is uncertain. The CDR3 is made up of 12 amino acids. Trimming took off 10 bases at V and 5 bases at J, with 14 bases between the two ends. CDR1 is MNHEY, CDR2 SVGAGI, per germline. CDR3 in DNA: TGTGCCATCAGGTCGACGGTATATGGCTACACCTTC. It specifies CAIRSTVYGYTF.

The V gene is TRBV7-3, the J gene TRBJ2-1; D remains ambiguous. The CDR3 is 13 amino acids. V lost 3 bases and J lost 5, with 8 bases in between. Germline CDR1 SGHTA, CDR2 FQGTGA. The CDR3 spells CASSLATDNEQFF. The CDR3 DNA follows: TGTGCCAGCAGCTTGGCGACTGACAATGAGCAGTTCTTC.

In the case of this clone: Other DNA sequences in the same sample also yield this CDR3. The V and J genes are TRBV29-1 and TRBJ2-7; no clear D gene. Looked up from germline, CDR1 is SQVTM and CDR2 is ANQGSEA. V lost 7 bases and J lost 4, with 14 bases in between. CDR3 length: 12 residues. CDR3 DNA: TGCAGCGCTAGAACCGGGCCTTACGAGCAGTACTTC. As protein: CSARTGPYEQYF.

The chain joins TRBV30 to TRBJ2-7; weak D call: TRBD2 (5 bases). CDR1 GTSNPN and CDR2 SVGIG come from the germline V gene (reference sequence). Trimming pared 0 bases from V and 0 bases from J, leaving 9 bases between. The CDR3 runs 14 residues. The CDR3 coding sequence is TGTGCCTGGAGTGTTGGAGGTAACTCCTACGAGCAGTACTTC. Encoded protein: CAWSVGGNSYEQYF.

The V and J genes are TRBV5-4 and TRBJ1-2, with a tentative D call TRBD1 (5 bases). Germline V lookup: CDR1 SGHNT, CDR2 YYREEE (reference sequence). V gave up 0 bases and J gave up 2 bases, with 14 bases separating them. The CDR3 runs 16 residues. The CDR3 here is CASSLAGRSGNYGYTF. In DNA form, the CDR3 reads TGTGCCAGCAGCTTGGCCGGAAGGTCAGGGAACTATGGCTACACCTTC. Full variable domain (missing parts from reference TRBV5-4 and TRBJ1-2): ETGVTQSPTHLIKTRGQQVTLRCSSQSGHNTVSWYQQALGQGPQFIFQYYREEENGRGNFPPRFSGLQFPNYSSELNVNALELDDSALYLCASSLAGRSGNYGYTFGSGTRLTVV.

A few counts support this clone. V gene TRBV7-9 combines with J gene TRBJ2-1; 9 nucleotides agree with TRBD2. Trimming removed 2 bases from V and 7 bases from J; junction bases left unmatched: 6. Germline lookup yields CDR1 SEHNR and CDR2 FQNEAQ (reference sequence). The CDR3 consists of 15 residues. The CDR3 nucleotides read TGTGCCAGCAGCTTACTAGCGGGATTGGAGAATGAGCAGTTCTTC. Translation: CASSLLAGLENEQFF.

The chain links TRBV20-1 to TRBJ2-7, with D possibly being TRBD2 (6 bases). The CDR3 length is 11 residues. Germline loops: CDR1 DFQATT, CDR2 SNEGSKA (reference sequence). V was clipped by 4 bases and J by 6 bases, with 10 bases between them. CDR3 coding DNA: TGCAGTGCTAACGCGGGACCCGAGCAGTACTTC. As protein: CSANAGPEQYF.

The rearrangement joins TRBV30 to TRBJ1-5, with a weak D call TRBD1 (6 bases). This CDR3 is built from 14 residues. Germline V gene lookup returns CDR1 GTSNPN and CDR2 SVGIG (reference sequence). Between the trimmed V and J ends, which lost 0 bases and 6 bases, there was a span of 12 bases. The CDR3 loop is CAWSVGRGFQPQHF. The CDR3 region has the DNA TGTGCCTGGAGTGTCGGCAGGGGCTTTCAGCCCCAGCATTTT.